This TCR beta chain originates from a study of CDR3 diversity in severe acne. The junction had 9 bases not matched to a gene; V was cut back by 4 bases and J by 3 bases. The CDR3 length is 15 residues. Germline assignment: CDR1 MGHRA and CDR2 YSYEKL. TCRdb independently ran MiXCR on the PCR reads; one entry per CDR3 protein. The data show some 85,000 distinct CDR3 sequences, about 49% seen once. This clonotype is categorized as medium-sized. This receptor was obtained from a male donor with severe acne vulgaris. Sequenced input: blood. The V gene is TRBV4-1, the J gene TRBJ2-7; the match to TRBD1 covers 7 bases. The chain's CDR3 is CASSLSTGPNYEQYF. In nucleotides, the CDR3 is TGCGCCAGCAGCCTATCGACAGGGCCTAACTACGAGCAGTACTTC.